This T cell receptor (beta chain) was recovered during a study of blood T cell repertoires in COVID-19. Study information: Acute and convalescent COVID-19 specimens originated in the United States, Italy and Spain. Sources were T cells, B-cell-depleted T cells, or PBMCs; the material itself was cDNA or gDNA.

V shed 0 bases and J shed 3 bases, with 11 bases lying between them. From germline, CDR1 is MGHRA and CDR2 YSYEKL. This CDR3 contains 15 residues. Authors' processing steps: Amplification of reference gene primers was used by the study to estimate nucleated cell counts. This table comes from immunoSEQ multiplex PCR, and its TCRdb copy is limited to in-frame clones, with some not included. V and J calls and clone size are as listed in that table; D and trimming were resolved from the DNA. The data contain about 440,000 clones, more than 85% of them singletons. The sequence came from a woman in her 30s with acute or convalescent COVID-19. The sequenced sample consisted of peripheral blood. The chain couples TRBV4-1 to TRBJ1-2; D is unclear. DNA for the CDR3: TGCGCCAGCAGCCAAGATACTAGACGGGACTATGGCTACACCTTC. Amino acids: CASSQDTRRDYGYTF.